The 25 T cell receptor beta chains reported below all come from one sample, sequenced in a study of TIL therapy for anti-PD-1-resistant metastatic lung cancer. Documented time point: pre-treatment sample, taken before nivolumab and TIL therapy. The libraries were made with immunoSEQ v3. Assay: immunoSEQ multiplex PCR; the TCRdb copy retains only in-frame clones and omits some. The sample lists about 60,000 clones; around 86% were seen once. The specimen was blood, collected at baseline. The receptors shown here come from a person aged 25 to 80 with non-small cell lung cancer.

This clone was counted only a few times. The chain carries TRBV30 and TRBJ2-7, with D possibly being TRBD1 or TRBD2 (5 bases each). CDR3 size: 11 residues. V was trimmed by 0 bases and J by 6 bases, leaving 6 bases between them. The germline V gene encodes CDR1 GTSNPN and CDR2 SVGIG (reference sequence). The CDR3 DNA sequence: TGTGCCTGGAGTGTTGGGGGCGAGCAGTACTTC. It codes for CAWSVGGEQYF.

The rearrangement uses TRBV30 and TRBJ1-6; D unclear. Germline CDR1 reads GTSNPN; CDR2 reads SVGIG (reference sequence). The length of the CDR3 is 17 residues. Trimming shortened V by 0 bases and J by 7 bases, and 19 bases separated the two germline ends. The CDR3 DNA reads TGTGCCTGGAGTGTACGATTAGGCGTCACCCCCAATTCACCCCTCCACTTT. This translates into CAWSVRLGVTPNSPLHF. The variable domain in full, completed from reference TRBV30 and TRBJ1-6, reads SQTIHQWPATLVQPVGSPLSLECTVEGTSNPNLYWYRQAAGRGLQLLFYSVGIGQISSEVPQNLSASRPQDRQFILSSKKLLLSDSGFYLCAWSVRLGVTPNSPLHFGNGTRLTVT.

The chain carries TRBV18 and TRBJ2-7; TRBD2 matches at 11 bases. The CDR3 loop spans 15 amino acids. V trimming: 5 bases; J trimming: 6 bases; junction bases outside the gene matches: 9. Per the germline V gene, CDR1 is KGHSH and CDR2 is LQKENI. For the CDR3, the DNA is TGTGCCAGCTCAGCAACTAGCGGGAGTACGAGCGAGCAGTACTTC. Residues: CASSATSGSTSEQYF.

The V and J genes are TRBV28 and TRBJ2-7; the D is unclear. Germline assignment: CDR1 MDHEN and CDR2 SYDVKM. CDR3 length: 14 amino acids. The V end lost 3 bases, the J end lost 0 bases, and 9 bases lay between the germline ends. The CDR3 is CASSFIANSYEQYF. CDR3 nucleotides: TGTGCCAGCAGTTTTATCGCCAACTCCTACGAGCAGTACTTC.

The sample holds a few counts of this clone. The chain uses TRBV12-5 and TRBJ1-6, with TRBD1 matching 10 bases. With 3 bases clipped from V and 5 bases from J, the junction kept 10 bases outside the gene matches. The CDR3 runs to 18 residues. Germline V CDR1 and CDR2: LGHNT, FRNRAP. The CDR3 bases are TGTGCTAGTGGTTTTTACCCCACGACAGGGGGCGATAATTCACCCCTCCACTTT. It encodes CASGFYPTTGGDNSPLHF.

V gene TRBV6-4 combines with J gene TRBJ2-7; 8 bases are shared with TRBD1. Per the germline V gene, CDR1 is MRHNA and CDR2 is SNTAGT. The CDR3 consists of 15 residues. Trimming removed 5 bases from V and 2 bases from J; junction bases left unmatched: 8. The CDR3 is CASSPKTGEAYEQYF. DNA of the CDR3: TGTGCCAGCAGTCCAAAGACAGGGGAGGCCTACGAGCAGTACTTC.

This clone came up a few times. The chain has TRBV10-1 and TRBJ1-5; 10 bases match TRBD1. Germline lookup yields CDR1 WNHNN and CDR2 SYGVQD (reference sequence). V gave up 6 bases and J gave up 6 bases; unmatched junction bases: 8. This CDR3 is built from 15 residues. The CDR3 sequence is CASSAGTGEGQPQHF. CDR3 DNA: TGCGCCAGCAGCGCCGGGACAGGGGAAGGTCAGCCCCAGCATTTT.

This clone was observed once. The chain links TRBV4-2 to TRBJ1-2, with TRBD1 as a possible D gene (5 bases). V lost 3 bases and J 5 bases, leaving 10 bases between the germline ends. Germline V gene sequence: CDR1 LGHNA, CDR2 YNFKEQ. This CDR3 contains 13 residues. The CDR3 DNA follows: TGTGCCAGCAGCCAGGCGACAGAATATGGCTACACCTTC. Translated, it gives CASSQATEYGYTF.

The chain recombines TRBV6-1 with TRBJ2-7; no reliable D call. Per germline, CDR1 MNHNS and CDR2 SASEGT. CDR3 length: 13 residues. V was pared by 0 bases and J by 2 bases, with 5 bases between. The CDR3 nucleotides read TGTGCCAGCAGTGAAGCTAAGCCCTACGAGCAGTACTTC. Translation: CASSEAKPYEQYF.

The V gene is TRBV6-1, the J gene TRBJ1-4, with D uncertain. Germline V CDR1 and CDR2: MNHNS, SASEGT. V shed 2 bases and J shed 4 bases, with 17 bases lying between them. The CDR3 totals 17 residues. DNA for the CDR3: TGTGCCAGCAGTGAACGCCCCGGTTCCGGCTTTAATGAAAAACTGTTTTTT. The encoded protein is CASSERPGSGFNEKLFF.

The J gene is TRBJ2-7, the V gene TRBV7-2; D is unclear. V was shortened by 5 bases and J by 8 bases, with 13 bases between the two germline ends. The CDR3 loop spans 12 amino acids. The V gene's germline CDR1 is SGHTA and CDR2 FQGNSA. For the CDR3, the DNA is TGTGCCAGCAGCCCCCGGGTGAACCAGCAGTACTTC. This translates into CASSPRVNQQYF.

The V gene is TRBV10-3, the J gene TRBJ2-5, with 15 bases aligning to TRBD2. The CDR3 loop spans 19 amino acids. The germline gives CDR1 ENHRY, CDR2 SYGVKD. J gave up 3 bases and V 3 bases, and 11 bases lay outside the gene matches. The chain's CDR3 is CAISEFVYGTSGGKETQYF. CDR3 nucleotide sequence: TGTGCCATCAGTGAATTCGTGTATGGGACTAGCGGGGGGAAAGAGACCCAGTACTTC.

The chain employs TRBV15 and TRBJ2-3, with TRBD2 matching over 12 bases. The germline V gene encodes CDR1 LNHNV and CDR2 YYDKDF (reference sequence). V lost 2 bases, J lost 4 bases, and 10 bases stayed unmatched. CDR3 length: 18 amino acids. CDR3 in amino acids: CATSRSILAGGPADTQYF. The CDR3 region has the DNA TGTGCCACCAGCAGATCCATACTAGCGGGGGGACCGGCAGATACGCAGTATTTT.

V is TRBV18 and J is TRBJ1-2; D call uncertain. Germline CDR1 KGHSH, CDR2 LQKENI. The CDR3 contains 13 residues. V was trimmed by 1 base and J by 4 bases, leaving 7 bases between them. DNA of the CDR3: TGTGCCAGCTCACCACTATCTGGCTATGGCTACACCTTC. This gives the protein CASSPLSGYGYTF.

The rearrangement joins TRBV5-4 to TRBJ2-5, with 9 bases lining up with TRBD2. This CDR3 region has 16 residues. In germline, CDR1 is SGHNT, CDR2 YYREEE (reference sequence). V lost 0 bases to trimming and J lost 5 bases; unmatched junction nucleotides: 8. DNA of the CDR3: TGTGCCAGCAGCTTGGGGAGTAGCGGGAGTTATGAGACCCAGTACTTC. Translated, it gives CASSLGSSGSYETQYF.

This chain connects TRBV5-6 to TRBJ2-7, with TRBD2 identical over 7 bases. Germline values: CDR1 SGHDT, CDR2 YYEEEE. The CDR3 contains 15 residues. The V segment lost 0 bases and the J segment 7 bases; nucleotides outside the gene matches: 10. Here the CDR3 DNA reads TGTGCCAGCAGCTTGGAAGGACTAGTGGTGACAGAGCAGTACTTC. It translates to CASSLEGLVVTEQYF.

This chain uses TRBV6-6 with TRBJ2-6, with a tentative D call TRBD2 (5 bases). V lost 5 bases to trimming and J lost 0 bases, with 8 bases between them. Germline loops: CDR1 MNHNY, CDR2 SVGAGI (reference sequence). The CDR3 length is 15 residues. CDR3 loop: CASSPEGSGANVLTF. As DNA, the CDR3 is TGTGCCAGCAGTCCCGAGGGCTCTGGGGCCAACGTCCTGACTTTC.

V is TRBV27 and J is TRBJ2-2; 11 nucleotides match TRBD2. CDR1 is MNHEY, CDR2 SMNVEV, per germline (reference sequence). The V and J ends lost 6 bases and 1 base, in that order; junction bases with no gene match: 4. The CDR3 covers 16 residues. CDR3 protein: CASRLAGGGNTGELFF. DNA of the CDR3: TGTGCCAGCAGGCTAGCGGGAGGTGGGAACACCGGGGAGCTGTTTTTT.

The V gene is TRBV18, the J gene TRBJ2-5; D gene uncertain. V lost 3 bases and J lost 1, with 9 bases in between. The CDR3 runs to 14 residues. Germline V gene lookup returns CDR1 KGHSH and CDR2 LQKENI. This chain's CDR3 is CASSPPGSQETQYF. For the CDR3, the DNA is TGTGCCAGCTCACCGCCGGGCAGCCAAGAGACCCAGTACTTC.

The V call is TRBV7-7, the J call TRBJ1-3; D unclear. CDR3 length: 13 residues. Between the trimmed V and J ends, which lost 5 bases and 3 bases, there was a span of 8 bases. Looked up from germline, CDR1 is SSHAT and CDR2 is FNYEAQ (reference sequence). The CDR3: CASSPGVGNTIYF. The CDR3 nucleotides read TGTGCCAGCAGCCCCGGTGTTGGAAACACCATATATTTT. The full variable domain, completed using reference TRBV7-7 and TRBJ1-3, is GAGVSQSPRYKVTKRGQDVTLRCDPISSHATLYWYQQALGQGPEFLTYFNYEAQPDKSGLPSDRFSAERPEGSISTLTIQRTEQRDSAMYRCASSPGVGNTIYFGEGSWLTVV.

CDR3 region: CASSLAGGHTGELFF. As DNA, the CDR3 is TGTGCCAGCAGCTTAGCGGGAGGGCACACCGGGGAGCTGTTTTTT. The chain combines TRBV5-4 with TRBJ2-2, with 10 bases identical to TRBD2. There are 15 residues in the CDR3. The V and J ends lost 2 bases and 3 bases, in that order; junction bases with no gene match: 1. CDR1 is SGHNT and CDR2 is YYREEE in the germline V gene (reference sequence).

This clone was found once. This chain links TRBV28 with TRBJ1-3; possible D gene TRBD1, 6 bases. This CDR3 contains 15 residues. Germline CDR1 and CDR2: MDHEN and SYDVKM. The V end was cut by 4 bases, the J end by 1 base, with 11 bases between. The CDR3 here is CASSSLTGSGNTIYF. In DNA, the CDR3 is TGTGCCAGCAGTTCATTAACAGGGTCTGGAAACACCATATATTTT.

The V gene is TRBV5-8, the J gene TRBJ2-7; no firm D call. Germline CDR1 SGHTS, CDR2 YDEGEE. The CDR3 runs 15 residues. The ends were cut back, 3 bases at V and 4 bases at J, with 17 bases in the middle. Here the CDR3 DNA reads TGTGCCAGCAGCTCGTACCGCCGGCTACCTTACGAGCAGTACTTC. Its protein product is CASSSYRRLPYEQYF.

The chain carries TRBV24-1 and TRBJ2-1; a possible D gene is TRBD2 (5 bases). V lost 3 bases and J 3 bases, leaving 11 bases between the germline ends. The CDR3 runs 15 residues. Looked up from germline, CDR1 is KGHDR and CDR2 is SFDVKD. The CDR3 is CATSDPRTHYNEQFF. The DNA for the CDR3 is TGTGCCACCAGTGATCCCAGGACTCACTACAATGAGCAGTTCTTC.

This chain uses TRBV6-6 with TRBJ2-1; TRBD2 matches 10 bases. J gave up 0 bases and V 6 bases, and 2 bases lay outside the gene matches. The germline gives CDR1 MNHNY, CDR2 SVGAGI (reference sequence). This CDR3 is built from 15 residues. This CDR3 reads CASRSSGSSYNEQFF. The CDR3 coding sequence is TGTGCCAGCAGATCTAGCGGGAGCTCCTACAATGAGCAGTTCTTC.